The clone carrying this T cell receptor beta chain has a handful of counts. What it binds is unknown. Time point here: persistent/refractory GD, antithyroid drugs over 5 years with positive TRAb. Preparation of the TCR library used RNA extracted from PBMCs. This record belongs to a study of regulatory T cells in long-lasting Graves disease. For TCR beta, libraries came from iRepertoire HTBI primers and Arm-PCR of CDR3 regions. A single record per CDR3 protein comes from TCRdb applying MiXCR to the multiplex PCR reads. The sample contains about 430,000 distinct CDR3 sequences, around 20% of which appear only once. CDR1 SGHRS and CDR2 YFSETQ come from the germline V gene. The ends were cut back, 3 bases at V and 4 bases at J, with 13 bases in the middle. The CDR3 runs to 15 residues. General observations from the study: Newly diagnosed Graves' patients exceeded persistent ones in TCR diversity.

This material consisted of peripheral blood mononuclear cells (PBMCs), taken when the disease was refractory, from a patient treated with antithyroid drugs. The sequence came from a female donor with Graves disease. The rearrangement joins TRBV5-1 to TRBJ2-2, with D perhaps matching TRBD2 (6 bases). In nucleotides, the CDR3 is TGCGCCAGCAGCTCACCTAGCGCAACCACCGGGGAGCTGTTTTTT. Protein product: CASSSPSATTGELFF. The whole variable domain, filled in from reference TRBV5-1 and TRBJ2-2, reads KAGVTQTPRYLIKTRGQQVTLSCSPISGHRSVSWYQQTPGQGLQFLFEYFSETQRNKGNFPGRFSGRQFSNSRSEMNVSTLELGDSALYLCASSSPSATTGELFFGEGSRLTVL.